These 4 T cell receptor beta chains originate from one sample sequenced in a study of blood T cell repertoires in COVID-19. Libraries were prepared by immunoSEQ multiplex PCR; TCRdb keeps only in-frame clonotypes and omits some of them. The sample comprises some 700,000 clones, about nine tenths of which are singletons, and over 0.2% rests with the top ten. Sequencing was done on a sample of peripheral blood. The receptors here all came from a woman in her late teens or twenties with acute or convalescent COVID-19.

The V gene is TRBV12-3 or TRBV12-4, the J gene TRBJ1-1; a weak D match, TRBD1 (6 bases). The CDR3 is made up of 13 amino acids. Trimming took 3 bases from V and 10 from J, leaving 15 bases between them. The CDR3 reads CASSFYREGRAFF. The CDR3 DNA reads as TGTGCCAGCAGTTTCTACAGGGAGGGTCGAGCTTTCTTT.

This chain connects TRBV27 to TRBJ1-6; the match to TRBD1 covers 7 bases. Germline CDR1 is MNHEY and CDR2 is SMNVEV (reference sequence). The V gene end was trimmed by 1 base and the J gene end by 10 bases; junction bases not matched to a gene: 7. The CDR3 has 15 amino acids. CDR3 nucleotides: TGTGCCAGCAGTTTATACAGGGGAGAAGGGTCACCCCTCCACTTT. Translated: CASSLYRGEGSPLHF.

V is TRBV1 and J is TRBJ1-5; the table's D call TRBD1 went unverified against the DNA. TRBV1 counts as a pseudogene. The CDR3 runs 13 residues. For the CDR3, the DNA is TGCACCAGAGAAAACAGGGGATGGCAGCCCCAGCATTTT. As protein: CTRENRGWQPQHF.

This clone turned up a few times. The chain recombines TRBV3-1 (or the pseudogene TRBV3-2) with TRBJ1-5, with 8 bases fitting TRBD1. Germline CDR1 reads LGHDT; CDR2 reads YNNKEL (reference sequence). This CDR3 comprises 16 residues. The trim removed 0 bases at V and 6 bases at J, leaving 7 bases unmatched. CDR3: CASSQDLGQATQPQHF. DNA for the CDR3: TGTGCCAGCAGCCAAGATTTGGGACAGGCGACTCAGCCCCAGCATTTT.